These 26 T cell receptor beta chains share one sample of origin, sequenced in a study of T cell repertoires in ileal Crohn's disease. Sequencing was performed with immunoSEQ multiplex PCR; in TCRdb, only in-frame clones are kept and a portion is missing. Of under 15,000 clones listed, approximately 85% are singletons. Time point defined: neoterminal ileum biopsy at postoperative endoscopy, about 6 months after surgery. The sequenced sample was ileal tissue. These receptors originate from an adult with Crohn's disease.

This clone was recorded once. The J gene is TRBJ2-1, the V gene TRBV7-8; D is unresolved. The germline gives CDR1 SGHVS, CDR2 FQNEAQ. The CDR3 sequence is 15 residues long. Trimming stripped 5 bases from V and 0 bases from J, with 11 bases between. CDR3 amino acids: CASSSEESSYNEQFF. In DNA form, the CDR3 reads TGTGCCAGCAGCAGTGAGGAAAGCTCCTACAATGAGCAGTTCTTC. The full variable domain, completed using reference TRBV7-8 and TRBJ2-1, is GAGVSQSPRYKVAKRGQDVALRCDPISGHVSLFWYQQALGQGPEFLTYFQNEAQLDKSGLPSDRFFAERPEGSVSTLKIQRTQQEDSAVYLCASSSEESSYNEQFFGPGTRLTVL.

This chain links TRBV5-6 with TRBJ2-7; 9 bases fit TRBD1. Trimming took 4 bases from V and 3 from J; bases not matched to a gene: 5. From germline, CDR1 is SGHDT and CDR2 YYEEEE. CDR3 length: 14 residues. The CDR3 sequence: CASSDGTGNYEQYF. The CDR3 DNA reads TGTGCCAGCAGCGACGGGACAGGGAACTACGAGCAGTACTTC.

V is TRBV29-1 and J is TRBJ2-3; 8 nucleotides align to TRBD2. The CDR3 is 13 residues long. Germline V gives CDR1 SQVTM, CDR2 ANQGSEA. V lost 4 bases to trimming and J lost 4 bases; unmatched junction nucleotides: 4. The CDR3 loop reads CSVGSGRPDTQYF. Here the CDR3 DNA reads TGCAGCGTTGGCAGCGGGAGACCAGATACGCAGTATTTT.

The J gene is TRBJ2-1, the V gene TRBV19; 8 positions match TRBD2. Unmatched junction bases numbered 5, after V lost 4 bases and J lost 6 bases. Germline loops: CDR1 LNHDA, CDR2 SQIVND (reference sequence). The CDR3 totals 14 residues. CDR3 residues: CASSSPGGGNEQFF. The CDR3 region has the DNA TGTGCCAGTAGTAGCCCCGGGGGGGGCAATGAGCAGTTCTTC.

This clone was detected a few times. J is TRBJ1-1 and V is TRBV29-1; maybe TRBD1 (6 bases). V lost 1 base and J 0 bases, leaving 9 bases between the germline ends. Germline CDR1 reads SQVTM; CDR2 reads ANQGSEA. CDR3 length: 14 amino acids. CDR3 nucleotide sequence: TGCAGCGTTGAAGGGGGACAATTGAACACTGAAGCTTTCTTT. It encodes CSVEGGQLNTEAFF. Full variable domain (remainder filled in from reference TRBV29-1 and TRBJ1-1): SAVISQKPSRDICQRGTSLTIQCQVDSQVTMMFWYRQQPGQSLTLIATANQGSEATYESGFVIDKFPISRPNLTFSTLTVSNMSPEDSSIYLCSVEGGQLNTEAFFGQGTRLTVV.

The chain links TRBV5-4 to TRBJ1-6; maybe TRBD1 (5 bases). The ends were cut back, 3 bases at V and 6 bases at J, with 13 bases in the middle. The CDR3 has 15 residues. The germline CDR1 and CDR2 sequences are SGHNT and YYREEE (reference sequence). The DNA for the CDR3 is TGTGCCAGCAGCTCTGCGGGACTTGGTAATTCACCCCTCCACTTT. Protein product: CASSSAGLGNSPLHF.

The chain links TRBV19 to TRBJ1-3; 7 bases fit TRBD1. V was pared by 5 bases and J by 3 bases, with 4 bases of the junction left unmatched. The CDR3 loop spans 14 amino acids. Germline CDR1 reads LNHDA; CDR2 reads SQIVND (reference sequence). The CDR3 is CASSRTGVGNTIYF. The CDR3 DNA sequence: TGTGCCAGTAGTCGCACAGGGGTTGGAAACACCATATATTTT.

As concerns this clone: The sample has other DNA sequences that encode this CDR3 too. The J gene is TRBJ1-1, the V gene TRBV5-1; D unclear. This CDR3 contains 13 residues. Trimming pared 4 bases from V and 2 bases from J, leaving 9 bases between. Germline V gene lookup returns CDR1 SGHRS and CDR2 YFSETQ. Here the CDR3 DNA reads TGCGCCAGCAGCCCCGTCCTTAACACTGAAGCTTTCTTT. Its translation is CASSPVLNTEAFF. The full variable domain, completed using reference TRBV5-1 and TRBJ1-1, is KAGVTQTPRYLIKTRGQQVTLSCSPISGHRSVSWYQQTPGQGLQFLFEYFSETQRNKGNFPGRFSGRQFSNSRSEMNVSTLELGDSALYLCASSPVLNTEAFFGQGTRLTVV.

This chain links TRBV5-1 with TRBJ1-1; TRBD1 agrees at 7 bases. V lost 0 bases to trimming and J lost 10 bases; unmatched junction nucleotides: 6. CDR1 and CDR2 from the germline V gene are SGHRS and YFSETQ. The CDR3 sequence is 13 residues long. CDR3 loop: CASSLGDRVAAFF. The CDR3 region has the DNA TGCGCCAGCAGCTTGGGCGACAGGGTAGCAGCTTTCTTT.

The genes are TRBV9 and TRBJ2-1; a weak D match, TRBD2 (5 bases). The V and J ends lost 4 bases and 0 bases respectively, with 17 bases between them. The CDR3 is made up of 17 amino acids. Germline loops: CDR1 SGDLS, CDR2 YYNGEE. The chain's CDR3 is CASSPLPSQSSYNEQFF. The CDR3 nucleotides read TGTGCCAGCAGCCCCTTACCTAGCCAGAGCTCCTACAATGAGCAGTTCTTC.

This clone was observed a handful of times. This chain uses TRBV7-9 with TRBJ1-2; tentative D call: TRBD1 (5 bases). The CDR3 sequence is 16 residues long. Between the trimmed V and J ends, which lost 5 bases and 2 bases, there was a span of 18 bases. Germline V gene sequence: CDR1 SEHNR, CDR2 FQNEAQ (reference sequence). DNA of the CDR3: TGTGCCAGCAGCAACCCATTATGGGGGGAGAACTATGGCTACACCTTC. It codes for CASSNPLWGENYGYTF.

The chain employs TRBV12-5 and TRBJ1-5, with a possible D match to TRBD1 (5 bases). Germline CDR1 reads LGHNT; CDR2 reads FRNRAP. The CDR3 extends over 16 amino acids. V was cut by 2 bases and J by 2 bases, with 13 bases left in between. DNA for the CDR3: TGTGCTAGTGGTTTGCCCCAGGGTATAGGCAATCAGCCCCAGCATTTT. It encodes CASGLPQGIGNQPQHF.

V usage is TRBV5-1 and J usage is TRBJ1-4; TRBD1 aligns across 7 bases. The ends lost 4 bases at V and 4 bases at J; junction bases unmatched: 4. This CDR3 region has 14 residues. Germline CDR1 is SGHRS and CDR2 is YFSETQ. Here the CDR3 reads CASSPGQLNEKLFF. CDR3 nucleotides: TGCGCCAGCAGCCCGGGACAGCTTAATGAAAAACTGTTTTTT.

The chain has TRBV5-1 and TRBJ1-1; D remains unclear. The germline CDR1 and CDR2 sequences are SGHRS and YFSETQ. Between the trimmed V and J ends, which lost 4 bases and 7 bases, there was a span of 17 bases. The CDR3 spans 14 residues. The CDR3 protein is CASSPRTGEGEAFF. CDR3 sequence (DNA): TGCGCCAGCAGCCCACGTACGGGTGAAGGTGAAGCTTTCTTT. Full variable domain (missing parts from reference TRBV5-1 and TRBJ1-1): KAGVTQTPRYLIKTRGQQVTLSCSPISGHRSVSWYQQTPGQGLQFLFEYFSETQRNKGNFPGRFSGRQFSNSRSEMNVSTLELGDSALYLCASSPRTGEGEAFFGQGTRLTVV.

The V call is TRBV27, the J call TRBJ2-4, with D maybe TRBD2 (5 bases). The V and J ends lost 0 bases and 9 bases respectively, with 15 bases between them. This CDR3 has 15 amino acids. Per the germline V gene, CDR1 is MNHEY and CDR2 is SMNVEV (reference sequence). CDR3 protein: CASSLSNIGVGIQYF. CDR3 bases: TGTGCCAGCAGTTTATCGAATATCGGGGTCGGCATTCAGTACTTC.

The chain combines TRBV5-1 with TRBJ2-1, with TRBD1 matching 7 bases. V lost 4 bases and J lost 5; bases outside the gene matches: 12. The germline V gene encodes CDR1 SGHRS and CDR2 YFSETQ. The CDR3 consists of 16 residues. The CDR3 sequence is CASSIVIGGADNEQFF. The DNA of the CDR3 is TGCGCCAGCAGCATAGTGATAGGGGGCGCGGACAATGAGCAGTTCTTC.

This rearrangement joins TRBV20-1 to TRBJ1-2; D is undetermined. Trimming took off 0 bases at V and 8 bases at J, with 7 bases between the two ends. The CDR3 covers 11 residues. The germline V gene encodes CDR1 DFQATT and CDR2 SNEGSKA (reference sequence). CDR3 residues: CSARDNGGYTF. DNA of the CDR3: TGCAGTGCTAGAGATAACGGGGGCTACACCTTC.

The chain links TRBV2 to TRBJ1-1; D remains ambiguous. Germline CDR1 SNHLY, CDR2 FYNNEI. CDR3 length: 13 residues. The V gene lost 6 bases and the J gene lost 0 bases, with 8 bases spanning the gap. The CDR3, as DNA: TGTGCCAGCAGGCAACTGATGAACACTGAAGCTTTCTTT. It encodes CASRQLMNTEAFF. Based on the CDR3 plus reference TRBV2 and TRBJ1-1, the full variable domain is EPEVTQTPSHQVTQMGQEVILRCVPISNHLYFYWYRQILGQKVEFLVSFYNNEISEKSEIFDDQFSVERPDGSNFTLKIRSTKLEDSAMYFCASRQLMNTEAFFGQGTRLTVV.

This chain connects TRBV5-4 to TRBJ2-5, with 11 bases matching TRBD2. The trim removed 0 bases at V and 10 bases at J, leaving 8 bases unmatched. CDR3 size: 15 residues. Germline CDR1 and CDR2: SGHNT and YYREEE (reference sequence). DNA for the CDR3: TGTGCCAGCAGCTTGGGTAGCGGGGGGGCCCCGTTCCAGTACTTC. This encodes CASSLGSGGAPFQYF.

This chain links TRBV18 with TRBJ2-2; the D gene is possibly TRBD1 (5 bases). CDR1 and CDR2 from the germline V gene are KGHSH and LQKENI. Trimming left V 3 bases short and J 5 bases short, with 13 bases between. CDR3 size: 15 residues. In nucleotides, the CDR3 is TGTGCCAGCTCACCTGTGCAGGGCCGGACCGGGGAGCTGTTTTTT. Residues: CASSPVQGRTGELFF.

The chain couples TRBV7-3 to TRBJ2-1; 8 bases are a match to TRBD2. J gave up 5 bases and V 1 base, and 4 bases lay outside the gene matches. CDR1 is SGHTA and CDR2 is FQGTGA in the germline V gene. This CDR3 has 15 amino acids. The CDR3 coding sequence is TGTGCCAGCAGCTTAATGAGCGGGAGCCACAATGAGCAGTTCTTC. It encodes CASSLMSGSHNEQFF.

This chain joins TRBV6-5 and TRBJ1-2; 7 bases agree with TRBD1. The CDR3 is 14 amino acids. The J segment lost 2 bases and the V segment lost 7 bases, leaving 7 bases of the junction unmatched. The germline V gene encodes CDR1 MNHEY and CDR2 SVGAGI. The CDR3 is CASNRQGGNYGYTF. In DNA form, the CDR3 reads TGTGCCAGCAATCGACAGGGTGGGAACTATGGCTACACCTTC.

The CDR3 loop reads CSAVQETQYF. The CDR3, as DNA: TGCAGTGCTGTACAAGAGACCCAGTACTTC. The chain carries TRBV20-1 and TRBJ2-5; D uncertain. The ends were cut back, 5 bases at V and 2 bases at J, with 3 bases in the middle. CDR3 size: 10 residues. Germline V gene lookup returns CDR1 DFQATT and CDR2 SNEGSKA (reference sequence).

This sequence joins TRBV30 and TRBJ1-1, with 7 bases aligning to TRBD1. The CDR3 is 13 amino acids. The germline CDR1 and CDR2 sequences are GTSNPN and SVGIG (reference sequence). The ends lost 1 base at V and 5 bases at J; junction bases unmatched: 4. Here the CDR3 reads CAWSEGARTEAFF. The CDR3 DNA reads TGTGCCTGGAGTGAGGGGGCTAGAACTGAAGCTTTCTTT.

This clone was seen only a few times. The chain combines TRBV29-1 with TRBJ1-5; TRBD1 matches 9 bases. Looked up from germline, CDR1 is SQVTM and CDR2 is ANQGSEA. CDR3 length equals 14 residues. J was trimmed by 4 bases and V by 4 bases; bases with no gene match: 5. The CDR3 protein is CSVGGTGKNQPQHF. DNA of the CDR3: TGCAGCGTTGGGGGGACAGGGAAAAATCAGCCCCAGCATTTT. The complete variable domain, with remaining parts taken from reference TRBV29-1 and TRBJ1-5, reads SAVISQKPSRDICQRGTSLTIQCQVDSQVTMMFWYRQQPGQSLTLIATANQGSEATYESGFVIDKFPISRPNLTFSTLTVSNMSPEDSSIYLCSVGGTGKNQPQHFGDGTRLSIL.

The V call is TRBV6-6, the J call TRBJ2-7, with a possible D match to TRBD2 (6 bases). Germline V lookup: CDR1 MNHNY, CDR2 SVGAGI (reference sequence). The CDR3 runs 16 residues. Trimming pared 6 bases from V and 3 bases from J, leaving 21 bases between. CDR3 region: CASRMGLPVKYYEQYF. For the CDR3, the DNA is TGTGCCAGCAGAATGGGACTCCCAGTTAAGTACTACGAGCAGTACTTC.